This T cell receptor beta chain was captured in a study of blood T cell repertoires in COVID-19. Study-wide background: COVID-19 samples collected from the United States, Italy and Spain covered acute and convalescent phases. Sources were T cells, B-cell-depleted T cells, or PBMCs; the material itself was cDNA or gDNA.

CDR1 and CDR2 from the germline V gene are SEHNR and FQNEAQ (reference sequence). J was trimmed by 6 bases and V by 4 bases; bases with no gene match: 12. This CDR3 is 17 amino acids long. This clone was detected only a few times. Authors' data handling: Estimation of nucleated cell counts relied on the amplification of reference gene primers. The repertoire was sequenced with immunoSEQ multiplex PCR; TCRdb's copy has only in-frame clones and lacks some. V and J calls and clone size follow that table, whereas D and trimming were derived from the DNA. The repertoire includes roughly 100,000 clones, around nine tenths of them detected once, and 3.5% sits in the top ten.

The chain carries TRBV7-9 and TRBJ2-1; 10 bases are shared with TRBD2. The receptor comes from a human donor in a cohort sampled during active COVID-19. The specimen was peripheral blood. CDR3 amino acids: CASSYFTLAGASNEQFF. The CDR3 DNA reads TGTGCCAGCAGCTATTTTACCCTAGCGGGAGCCTCCAATGAGCAGTTCTTC.